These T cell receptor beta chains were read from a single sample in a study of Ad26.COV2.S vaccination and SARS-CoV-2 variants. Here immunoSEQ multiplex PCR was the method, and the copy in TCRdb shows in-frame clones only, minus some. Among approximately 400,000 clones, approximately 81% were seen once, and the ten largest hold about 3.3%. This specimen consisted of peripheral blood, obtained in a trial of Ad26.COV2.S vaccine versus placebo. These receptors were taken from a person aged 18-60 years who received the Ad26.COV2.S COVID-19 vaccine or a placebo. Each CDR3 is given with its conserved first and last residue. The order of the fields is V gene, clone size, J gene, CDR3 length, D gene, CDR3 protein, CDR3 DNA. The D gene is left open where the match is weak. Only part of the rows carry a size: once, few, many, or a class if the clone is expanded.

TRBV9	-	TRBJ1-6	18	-	CASSVDRRGGSINSPLHF	TGTGCCAGCAGCGTAGACAGACGGGGGGGAAGTATTAATTCACCCCTCCACTTT
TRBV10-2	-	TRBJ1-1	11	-	CASSDITEAFF	TGCGCCAGCAGTGATATTACTGAAGCTTTCTTT
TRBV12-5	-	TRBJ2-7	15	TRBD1	CASVLGQGAAYEQYF	TGTGCTAGTGTCTTAGGACAGGGGGCGGCCTACGAGCAGTACTTC
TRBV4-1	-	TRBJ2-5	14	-	CASSQGGLQETQYF	TGCGCCAGCAGCCAAGGGGGTCTGCAAGAGACCCAGTACTTC
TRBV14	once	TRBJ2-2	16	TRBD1	CASSRDRGLNTGELFF	TGTGCCAGCAGCCGGGACAGGGGGTTGAACACCGGGGAGCTGTTTTTT
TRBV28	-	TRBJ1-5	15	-	CASSLIGAVNQPQHF	TGTGCCAGCAGTTTGATCGGGGCCGTCAATCAGCCCCAGCATTTT
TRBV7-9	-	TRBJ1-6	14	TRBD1	CASSMGQGNSPLHF	TGTGCCAGCAGCATGGGACAGGGGAATTCACCCCTCCACTTT
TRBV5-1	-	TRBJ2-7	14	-	CASSSLTGTYEQYF	TGCGCCAGCAGCTCCTTGACAGGAACCTACGAGCAGTACTTC
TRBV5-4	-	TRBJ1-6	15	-	CASSAGQPYNSPLHF	TGTGCCAGCAGCGCCGGACAGCCATATAATTCACCCCTCCACTTT
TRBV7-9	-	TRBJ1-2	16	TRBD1	CASSPTRTGANYGYTF	TGTGCCAGCAGCCCAACCCGGACAGGGGCAAACTATGGCTACACCTTC
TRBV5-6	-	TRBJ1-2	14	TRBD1	CASSSRDRVHGYTF	TGTGCCAGCAGCTCCCGGGACAGGGTACATGGCTACACCTTC
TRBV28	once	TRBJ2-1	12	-	CASSSGGVVQFF	TGTGCCAGCAGTTCGGGCGGGGTAGTGCAGTTCTTC
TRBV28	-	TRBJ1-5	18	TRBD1	CASSFLSGTGGSNQPQHF	TGTGCCAGCAGTTTTCTCTCCGGGACAGGGGGCAGCAATCAGCCCCAGCATTTT
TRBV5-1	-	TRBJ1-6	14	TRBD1	CASSPGQLESPLHF	TGCGCCAGCAGCCCGGGACAGCTTGAATCACCCCTCCACTTT
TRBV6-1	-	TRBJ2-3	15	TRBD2	CASSEAAGGPDTQYF	TGTGCCAGCAGTGAAGCAGCGGGGGGGCCAGATACGCAGTATTTT
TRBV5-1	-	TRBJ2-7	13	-	CASSLFAGGEQYF	TGCGCCAGCAGCTTGTTCGCAGGGGGGGAGCAGTACTTC
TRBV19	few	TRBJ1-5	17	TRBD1	CASQTPQDRSLNQPQHF	TGTGCCAGCCAAACACCCCAGGACAGGTCCCTCAATCAGCCCCAGCATTTT
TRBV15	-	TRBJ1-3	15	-	CATSRKTVSGNTIYF	TGTGCCACCAGCAGGAAGACAGTTTCTGGAAACACCATATATTTT
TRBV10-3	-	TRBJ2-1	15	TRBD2	CAISERLAGVTEQFF	TGTGCCATCAGTGAGAGACTAGCGGGAGTCACTGAGCAGTTCTTC
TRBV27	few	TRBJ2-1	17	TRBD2	CASSLYPASGFYDEQFF	TGTGCCAGCAGTTTATATCCGGCTAGCGGGTTCTACGATGAGCAGTTCTTC
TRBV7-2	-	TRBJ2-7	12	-	CASSSMAMGQYF	TGTGCCAGCAGCTCCATGGCTATGGGGCAGTACTTC
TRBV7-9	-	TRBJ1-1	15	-	CASSLPKAQGTEAFF	TGTGCCAGCAGCTTACCCAAGGCCCAGGGCACTGAAGCTTTCTTT
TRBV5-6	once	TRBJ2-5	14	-	CASSTVTGRETQYF	TGTGCCAGCAGCACCGTGACGGGTCGAGAGACCCAGTACTTC
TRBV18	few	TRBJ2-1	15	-	CASSPPNMGGNEQFF	TGTGCCAGCTCACCTCCGAATATGGGGGGCAATGAGCAGTTCTTC
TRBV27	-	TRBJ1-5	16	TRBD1	CASSLSAGGRNQPQHF	TGTGCCAGCAGTTTATCCGCAGGGGGTCGCAATCAGCCCCAGCATTTT
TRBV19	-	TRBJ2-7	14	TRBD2	CASRRTSGTYEQYF	TGTGCCAGTAGGCGGACTAGCGGGACCTACGAGCAGTACTTC
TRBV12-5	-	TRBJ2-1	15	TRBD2	CASGPLAGDNNEQFF	TGTGCTAGTGGCCCTCTAGCGGGGGACAACAATGAGCAGTTCTTC
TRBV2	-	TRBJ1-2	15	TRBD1	CASRTLRGTGHGYTF	TGTGCCAGCAGGACCTTAAGGGGGACAGGGCATGGCTACACCTTC
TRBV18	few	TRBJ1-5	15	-	CASSPNQLPNQPQHF	TGTGCCAGCTCACCAAATCAGTTACCCAATCAGCCCCAGCATTTT
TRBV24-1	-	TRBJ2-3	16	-	CATSDSYGEATDTQYF	TGTGCCACCAGTGATTCATACGGCGAAGCGACAGATACGCAGTATTTT
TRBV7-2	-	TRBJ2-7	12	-	CASSPTSYEQYF	TGTGCCAGCAGCCCAACCTCCTACGAGCAGTACTTC
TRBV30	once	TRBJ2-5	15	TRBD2	CAWRGRGYLQETQYF	TGTGCCTGGCGCGGGAGAGGGTATCTACAAGAGACCCAGTACTTC
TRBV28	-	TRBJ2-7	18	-	CASSFPHISGLVRLEQYF	TGTGCCAGCAGTTTTCCCCATATCTCGGGTCTCGTAAGGCTAGAGCAGTACTTC
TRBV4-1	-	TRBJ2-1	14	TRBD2	CASSQRLGRDEQFF	TGCGCCAGCAGCCAGAGACTAGGGAGGGATGAGCAGTTCTTC
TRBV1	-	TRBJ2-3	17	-	CTSSQDRWPGQPDTQYF	TGCACCAGCAGCCAAGATCGATGGCCCGGCCAACCAGATACGCAGTATTTT
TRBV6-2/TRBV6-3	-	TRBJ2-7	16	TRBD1	CASSDQGTGAAYEQYF	TGTGCCAGCAGTGACCAAGGGACAGGGGCTGCCTACGAGCAGTACTTC
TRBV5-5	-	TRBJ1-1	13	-	CASSYAPNTEAFF	TGTGCCAGCAGCTACGCCCCGAACACTGAAGCTTTCTTT
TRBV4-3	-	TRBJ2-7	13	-	CASSQGRFYEQYF	TGCGCCAGCAGCCAAGGACGGTTCTACGAGCAGTACTTC
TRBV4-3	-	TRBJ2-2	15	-	CASSQVQGLTGELFF	TGCGCCAGCAGCCAAGTTCAGGGTTTGACCGGGGAGCTGTTTTTT
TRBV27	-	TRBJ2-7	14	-	CASSLNRVTYEQYF	TGTGCCAGCAGTTTAAACAGGGTGACCTACGAGCAGTACTTC
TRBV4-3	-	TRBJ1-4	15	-	CASSQRMGGIEKLFF	TGCGCCAGCAGCCAGAGGATGGGGGGCATTGAAAAACTGTTTTTT
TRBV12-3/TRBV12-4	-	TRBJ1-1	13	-	CASNLDLNTEAFF	TGTGCCAGCAATTTGGATTTGAACACTGAAGCTTTCTTT
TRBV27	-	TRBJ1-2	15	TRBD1	CASRYAFGTDDGYTF	TGTGCCAGCAGATACGCCTTTGGGACAGACGATGGCTACACCTTC
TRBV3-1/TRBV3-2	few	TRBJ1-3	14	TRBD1	CASSHRGSGNTIYF	TGTGCCAGCAGCCACAGGGGGTCTGGAAACACCATATATTTT
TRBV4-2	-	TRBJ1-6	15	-	CASSQVLTGGSPLHF	TGTGCCAGCAGCCAAGTTTTGACAGGAGGTTCACCCCTCCACTTT